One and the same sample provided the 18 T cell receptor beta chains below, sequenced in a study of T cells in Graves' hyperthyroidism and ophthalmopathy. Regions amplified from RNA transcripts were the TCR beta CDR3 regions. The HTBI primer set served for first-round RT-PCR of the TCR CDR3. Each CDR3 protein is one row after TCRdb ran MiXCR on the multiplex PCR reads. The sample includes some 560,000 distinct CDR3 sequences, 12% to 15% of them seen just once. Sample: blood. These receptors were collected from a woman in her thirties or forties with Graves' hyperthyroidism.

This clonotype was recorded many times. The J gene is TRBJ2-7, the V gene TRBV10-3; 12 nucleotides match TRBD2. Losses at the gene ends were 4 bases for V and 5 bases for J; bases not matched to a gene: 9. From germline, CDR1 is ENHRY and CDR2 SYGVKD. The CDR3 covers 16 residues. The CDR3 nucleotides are TGTGCCATCAGTGCAACCCCGGGACTAGCGGGCCACGAGCAGTACTTC. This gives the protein CAISATPGLAGHEQYF.

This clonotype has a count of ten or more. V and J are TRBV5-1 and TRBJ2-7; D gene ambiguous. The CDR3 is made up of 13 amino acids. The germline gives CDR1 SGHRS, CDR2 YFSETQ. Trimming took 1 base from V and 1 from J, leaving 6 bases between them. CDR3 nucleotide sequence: TGCGCCAGCAGCTTGAAGATATCCTACGAGCAGTACTTC. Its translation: CASSLKISYEQYF.

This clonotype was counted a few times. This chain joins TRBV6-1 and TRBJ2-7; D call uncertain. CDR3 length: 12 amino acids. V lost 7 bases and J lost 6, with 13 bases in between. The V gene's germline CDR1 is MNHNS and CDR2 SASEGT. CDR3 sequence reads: CASNSIRGEQYF. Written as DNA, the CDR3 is TGTGCCAGCAATTCAATCCGAGGCGAGCAGTACTTC.

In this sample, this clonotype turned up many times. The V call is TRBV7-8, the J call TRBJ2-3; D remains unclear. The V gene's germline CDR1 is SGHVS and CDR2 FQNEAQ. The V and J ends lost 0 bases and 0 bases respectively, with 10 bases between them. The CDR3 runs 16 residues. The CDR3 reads CASSLASFISTDTQYF. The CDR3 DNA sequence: TGTGCCAGCAGCTTAGCTAGCTTCATTAGCACAGATACGCAGTATTTT. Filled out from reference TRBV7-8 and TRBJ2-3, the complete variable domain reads GAGVSQSPRYKVAKRGQDVALRCDPISGHVSLFWYQQALGQGPEFLTYFQNEAQLDKSGLPSDRFFAERPEGSVSTLKIQRTQQEDSAVYLCASSLASFISTDTQYFGPGTRLTVL.

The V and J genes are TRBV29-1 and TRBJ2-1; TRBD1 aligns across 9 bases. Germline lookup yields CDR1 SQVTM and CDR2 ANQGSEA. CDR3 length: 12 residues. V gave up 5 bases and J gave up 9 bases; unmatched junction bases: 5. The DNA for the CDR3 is TGCAGCGTTAGACAGGGGGGAGGTGAGCAGTTCTTC. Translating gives CSVRQGGGEQFF.

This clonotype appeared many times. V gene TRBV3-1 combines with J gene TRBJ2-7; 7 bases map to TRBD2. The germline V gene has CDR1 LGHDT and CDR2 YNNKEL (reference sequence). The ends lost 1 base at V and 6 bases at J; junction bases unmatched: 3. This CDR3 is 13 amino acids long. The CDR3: CASSQGTRPEQYF. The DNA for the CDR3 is TGTGCCAGCAGCCAAGGGACTAGACCCGAGCAGTACTTC.

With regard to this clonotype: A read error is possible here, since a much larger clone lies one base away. CDR3 amino acids: CASSPGGPLLGTQYF. The DNA of the CDR3 is TGTGCCAGCAGCCCCGGCGGGCCCCTATTGGGTACGCAGTATTTT. V is TRBV3-1 and J is TRBJ2-3; TRBD2 might be the D (5 bases). Germline V gives CDR1 LGHDT, CDR2 YNNKEL (reference sequence). Trimming stripped 4 bases from V and 8 bases from J, with 19 bases between. This CDR3 is 15 amino acids long.

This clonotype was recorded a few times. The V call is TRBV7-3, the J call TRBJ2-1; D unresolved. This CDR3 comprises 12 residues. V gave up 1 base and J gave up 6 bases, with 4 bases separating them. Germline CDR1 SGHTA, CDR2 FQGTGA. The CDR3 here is CASSLMGNEQFF. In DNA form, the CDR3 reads TGTGCCAGCAGCTTAATGGGCAATGAGCAGTTCTTC.

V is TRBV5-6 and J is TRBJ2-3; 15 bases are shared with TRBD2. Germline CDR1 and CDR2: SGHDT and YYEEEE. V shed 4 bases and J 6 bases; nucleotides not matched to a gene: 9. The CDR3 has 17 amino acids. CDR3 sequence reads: CASSNPGLAGGRDTQYF. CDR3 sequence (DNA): TGTGCCAGCAGCAACCCGGGACTAGCGGGAGGCAGGGATACGCAGTATTTT.

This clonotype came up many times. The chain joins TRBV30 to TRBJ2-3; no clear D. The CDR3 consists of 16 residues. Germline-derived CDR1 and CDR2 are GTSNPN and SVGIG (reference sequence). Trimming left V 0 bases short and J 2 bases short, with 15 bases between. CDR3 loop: CAWSVSSTTTTDTQYF. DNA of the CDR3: TGTGCCTGGAGTGTGAGCTCGACGACGACCACAGATACGCAGTATTTT. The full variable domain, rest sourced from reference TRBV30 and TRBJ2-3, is SQTIHQWPATLVQPVGSPLSLECTVEGTSNPNLYWYRQAAGRGLQLLFYSVGIGQISSEVPQNLSASRPQDRQFILSSKKLLLSDSGFYLCAWSVSSTTTTDTQYFGPGTRLTVL.

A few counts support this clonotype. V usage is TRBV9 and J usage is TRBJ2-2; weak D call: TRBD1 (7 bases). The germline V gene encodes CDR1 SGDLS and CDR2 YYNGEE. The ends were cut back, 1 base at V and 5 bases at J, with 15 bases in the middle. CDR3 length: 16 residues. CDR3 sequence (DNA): TGTGCCAGCAGCGTATCGGAGGGGGCCAGGACCGGGGAGCTGTTTTTT. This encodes CASSVSEGARTGELFF.

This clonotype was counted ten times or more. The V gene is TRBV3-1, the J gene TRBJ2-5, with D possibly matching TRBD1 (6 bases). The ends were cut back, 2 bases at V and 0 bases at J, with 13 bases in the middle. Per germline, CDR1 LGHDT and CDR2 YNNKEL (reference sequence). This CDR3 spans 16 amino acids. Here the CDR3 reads CASSQNYGTNQETQYF. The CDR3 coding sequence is TGTGCCAGCAGCCAAAATTATGGGACAAACCAAGAGACCCAGTACTTC.

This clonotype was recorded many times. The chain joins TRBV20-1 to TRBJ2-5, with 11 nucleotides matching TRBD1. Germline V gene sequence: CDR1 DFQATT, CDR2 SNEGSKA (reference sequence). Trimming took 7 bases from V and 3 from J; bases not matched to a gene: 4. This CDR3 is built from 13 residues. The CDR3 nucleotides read TGCAGTGTTCGGACAGGGGGCGAAGAGACCCAGTACTTC. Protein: CSVRTGGEETQYF.

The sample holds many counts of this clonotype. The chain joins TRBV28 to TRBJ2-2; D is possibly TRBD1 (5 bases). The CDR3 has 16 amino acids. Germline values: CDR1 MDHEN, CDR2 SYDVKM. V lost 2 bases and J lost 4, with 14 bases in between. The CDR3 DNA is TGTGCCAGCAGTTTAATTACAGGAGTTCTCACCGGGGAGCTGTTTTTT. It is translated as CASSLITGVLTGELFF.

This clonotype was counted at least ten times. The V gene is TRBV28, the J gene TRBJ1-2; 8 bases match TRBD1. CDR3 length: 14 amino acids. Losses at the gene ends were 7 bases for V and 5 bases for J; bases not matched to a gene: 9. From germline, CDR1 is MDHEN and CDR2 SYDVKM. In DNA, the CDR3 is TGTGCCAGCACTCCCGGACAGGGACTGTATGGCTACACCTTC. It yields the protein CASTPGQGLYGYTF.

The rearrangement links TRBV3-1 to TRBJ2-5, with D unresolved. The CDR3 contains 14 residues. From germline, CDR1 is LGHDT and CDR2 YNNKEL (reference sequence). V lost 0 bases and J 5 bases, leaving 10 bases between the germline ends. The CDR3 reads CASSQDPDRETQYF. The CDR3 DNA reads TGTGCCAGCAGCCAAGATCCTGACCGGGAGACCCAGTACTTC.

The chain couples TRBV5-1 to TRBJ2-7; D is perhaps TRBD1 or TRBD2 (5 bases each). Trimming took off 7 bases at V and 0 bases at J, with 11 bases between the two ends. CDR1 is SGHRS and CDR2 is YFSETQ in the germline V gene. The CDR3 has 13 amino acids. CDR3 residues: CASGTANSYEQYF. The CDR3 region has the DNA TGCGCCAGCGGGACGGCTAACTCCTACGAGCAGTACTTC. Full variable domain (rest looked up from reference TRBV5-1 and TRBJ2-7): KAGVTQTPRYLIKTRGQQVTLSCSPISGHRSVSWYQQTPGQGLQFLFEYFSETQRNKGNFPGRFSGRQFSNSRSEMNVSTLELGDSALYLCASGTANSYEQYFGPGTRLTVT.

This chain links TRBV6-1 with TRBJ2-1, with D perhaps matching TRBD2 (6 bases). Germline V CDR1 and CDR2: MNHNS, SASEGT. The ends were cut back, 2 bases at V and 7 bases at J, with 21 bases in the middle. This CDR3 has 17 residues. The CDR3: CASSEIMLAIPSNEQFF. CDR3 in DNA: TGTGCCAGCAGTGAAATAATGCTAGCGATCCCGTCGAATGAGCAGTTCTTC.